Presented here are 2 T cell receptor beta chains from one specimen sequenced in a study of cytomegalovirus exposure and HLA in healthy donors. Primers included in the PCR were 60 Vbeta and 13 Jbeta primers. Repertoires were generated with immunoSEQ multiplex PCR, while TCRdb's copy carries only in-frame clones and drops some. The data contain about 75,000 clones, roughly 88% of them singletons. Sequences were obtained from PBMCs. These receptors all come from a man aged 65 to 85 in good health and CMV-seropositive.

The chain joins TRBV6-6 to TRBJ1-2; the D gene is possibly TRBD1 (6 bases). Per the germline V gene, CDR1 is MNHNY and CDR2 is SVGAGI (reference sequence). This CDR3 has 12 residues. V lost 5 bases to trimming and J lost 9 bases, with 13 bases between them. CDR3 sequence: CASSPQQGSYTF. The CDR3 DNA reads as TGTGCCAGCAGTCCACAACAGGGAAGCTACACCTTC.

The chain has TRBV29-1 and TRBJ1-1, with 7 bases that match TRBD1. Germline trimming cut 6 bases from V and 4 bases from J; bases unmatched to any gene: 11. Per the germline V gene, CDR1 is SQVTM and CDR2 is ANQGSEA. CDR3 length: 14 amino acids. The CDR3, as DNA: TGCAGCGTCAAAAGACAGGGATCGAGCACTGAAGCTTTCTTT. Its protein is CSVKRQGSSTEAFF.